Shown below are 8 T cell receptor beta chains from a single sample sequenced in a study of tumor and adjacent non-tumor tissue in lung cancer. TCRbeta libraries were built with three rounds of nested PCR, modified from ARM-PCR. TCRdb recomputed calls from the multiplex PCR reads with MiXCR, one row per CDR3 protein. The table lists 81,000 or so distinct CDR3 sequences, 80% to 90% of them singletons. This sample's RNA came from whole unsorted tissue. This non-tumor lung sample came from over 3 cm beyond the tumor edge. Sequenced material: distant non-tumor lung tissue. These TCRs come from a man between 60 and 75 years old with non-small cell lung cancer.

Details on this clonotype: Because it lacks the conserved phenylalanine or tryptophan at the end, this CDR3 is likely a read error. V is TRBV6-1 and J is TRBJ1-1; D gene unclear. Per germline, CDR1 MNHNS and CDR2 SASEGT. The CDR3 sequence is 14 residues long. The germline V and J ends were trimmed by 2 bases and 3 bases, with 10 bases remaining between them. The CDR3 region has the DNA TGTGCCAGCAGTGAAAACAAGGGCGACACTGAAGCTTTCTTA. Amino acids: CASSENKGDTEAFL.

A remark on this clonotype: One junction end does not reproduce the germline sequence, and a read error may be involved. V is TRBV11-2 and J is TRBJ2-2; tentative D call: TRBD2 (5 bases). CDR1 SGHAT and CDR2 FQNNGV come from the germline V gene. The CDR3 is 13 residues long. The CDR3 coding sequence is TGTGCCAGCAGCTTAGAGAACACCGGGGAGCTCTATTTT. Protein product: CASSLENTGELYF.

For this clonotype: A read error is possible here, since a much larger clone lies one base away. This chain links TRBV7-9 with TRBJ2-3, with a possible D match to TRBD2 (5 bases). This CDR3 has 12 amino acids. In germline, CDR1 is SEHNR, CDR2 FQNEAQ (reference sequence). The DNA for the CDR3 is TGTGTCAGCAGCTTAGAGGGAGCAACGCAGTATTTT. Its translation: CVSSLEGATQYF.

This clonotype has a handful of counts. A junction end diverges from the germline sequence, so it may reflect a read error. The genes are TRBV6-5 and TRBJ2-6; 10 bases map to TRBD2. Looked up from germline, CDR1 is MNHEY and CDR2 is SVGAGI. CDR3 length: 17 residues. For the CDR3, the DNA is TGTGCCAGCAGCCTAGCGGGAGTCAGCTCTGGGGTCAACGCCCTGACTTTC. Protein product: CASSLAGVSSGVNALTF.

This clonotype has at least ten counts. The V and J genes are TRBV4-1 and TRBJ2-1; D gene unclear. V dropped 1 base and J dropped 0 bases, with 10 bases sitting between them. The CDR3 loop spans 16 amino acids. Germline V gives CDR1 MGHRA, CDR2 YSYEKL. CDR3 protein: CASSQVDMISYNEQFF. Here the CDR3 DNA reads TGCGCCAGCAGCCAAGTCGACATGATCTCCTACAATGAGCAGTTCTTC.

On this clonotype: Germline is not matched at one junction end, which may reflect a read error. The chain links TRBV6-5 to TRBJ2-6; D is ambiguous. This CDR3 has 15 amino acids. From germline, CDR1 is MNHEY and CDR2 SVGAGI. CDR3 amino acids: CARSLRWSVANVLTF. The CDR3 DNA follows: TGTGCCAGATCTTTGAGGTGGTCTGTGGCCAACGTCCTGACTTTC.

The CDR3 bases are TGCAGTGCTAGCACGCTAGCGGGGGGCAATGAGCAGTTCTTC. It translates to CSASTLAGGNEQFF. This chain connects TRBV20-1 to TRBJ2-1, with TRBD2 identical over 11 bases. In germline, CDR1 is DFQATT, CDR2 SNEGSKA (reference sequence). This CDR3 contains 14 residues. Trimming removed 3 bases from V and 6 bases from J; junction bases left unmatched: 4.

V usage is TRBV11-1 and J usage is TRBJ1-1; D is uncertain. The CDR3 runs to 14 residues. Germline V gene lookup returns CDR1 SGHAT and CDR2 FQDESV (reference sequence). The CDR3 DNA follows: TGTGTCAGTAGCTTTCTCGCGTGCAACACTGAAGCTTTCTTT. This gives the protein CVSSFLACNTEAFF. The full variable domain, completed using reference TRBV11-1 and TRBJ1-1, is EAEVAQSPRYKITEKSQAVAFWCDPISGHATLYWYRQILGQGPELLVQFQDESVVDDSQLPKDRFSAERLKGVDSTLKIQPAELGDSAMYLCVSSFLACNTEAFFGQGTRLTVV.